One and the same sample provided the 28 T cell receptor beta chains below, sequenced in a study of OX40 agonist ivuxolimab in advanced cancers. The data were produced by immunoSEQ multiplex PCR, yet TCRdb's version contains in-frame clones alone and is incomplete. In the table there are about 25,000 clones, over 80% of which are singletons. The material was CD4+ or CD8+ T cells sorted from blood, obtained in a trial of the OX40 agonist ivuxolimab. Receptors originate from an adult with an advanced solid tumor such as melanoma, head and neck, liver or kidney cancer.

This chain links TRBV28 with TRBJ1-3; D not resolved. V was clipped by 4 bases and J by 0 bases, with 7 bases between them. From germline, CDR1 is MDHEN and CDR2 SYDVKM. The CDR3 has 14 amino acids. Here the CDR3 reads CASSWAGSGNTIYF. The CDR3 DNA is TGTGCCAGCAGTTGGGCAGGCTCTGGAAACACCATATATTTT.

This clone has more than one count but fewer than ten. The rearrangement uses TRBV6-5 and TRBJ2-5; the match to TRBD2 covers 11 bases. V gave up 6 bases and J gave up 1 base; unmatched junction bases: 4. From germline, CDR1 is MNHEY and CDR2 SVGAGI. The CDR3 loop spans 15 amino acids. This CDR3 is CASSLAGGLQETQYF. In DNA, the CDR3 is TGTGCCAGCAGCCTAGCGGGGGGACTCCAAGAGACCCAGTACTTC.

This clone ranks as medium-sized. This rearrangement joins TRBV7-3 to TRBJ2-1; TRBD2 matches at 10 bases. CDR1 and CDR2 (germline): SGHTA, FQGTGA. The CDR3 length is 15 residues. V shed 6 bases and J 5 bases; nucleotides not matched to a gene: 7. The CDR3 DNA reads TGTGCCAGCAGGCAAAGCGGGAGGGCCGACAATGAGCAGTTCTTC. This gives the protein CASRQSGRADNEQFF. Filled out from reference TRBV7-3 and TRBJ2-1, the complete variable domain reads GAGVSQTPSNKVTEKGKYVELRCDPISGHTALYWYRQSLGQGPEFLIYFQGTGAADDSGLPNDRFFAVRPEGSVSTLKIQRTERGDSAVYLCASRQSGRADNEQFFGPGTRLTVL.

The chain recombines TRBV6-1 with TRBJ2-2, with D possibly being TRBD2 (6 bases). This CDR3 has 17 residues. The V and J ends lost 1 base and 3 bases respectively, with 15 bases between them. In germline, CDR1 is MNHNS, CDR2 SASEGT. The CDR3 is CASSEEFGGLHTGELFF. The DNA of the CDR3 is TGTGCCAGCAGTGAAGAGTTTGGGGGGTTGCACACCGGGGAGCTGTTTTTT.

This chain uses TRBV18 with TRBJ2-7, with D uncertain. The V gene lost 6 bases and the J gene lost 3 bases, with 12 bases spanning the gap. CDR1 is KGHSH and CDR2 is LQKENI in the germline V gene. The CDR3 runs 13 residues. The CDR3 region has the DNA TGTGCCAGCTCCCTTTATCGGAACTACGAGCAGTACTTC. It encodes CASSLYRNYEQYF.

The rearrangement joins TRBV6-1 to TRBJ1-1; maybe TRBD1 (6 bases). V lost 2 bases and J lost 6, with 10 bases in between. This CDR3 region has 13 residues. Germline CDR1 MNHNS, CDR2 SASEGT. In nucleotides, the CDR3 is TGTGCCAGCAGTGAATGGGGGCTGGCTGAAGCTTTCTTT. Residues: CASSEWGLAEAFF.

V usage is TRBV19 and J usage is TRBJ1-5; 8 bases agree with TRBD1. CDR1 and CDR2 from the germline V gene are LNHDA and SQIVND (reference sequence). The CDR3 length is 17 residues. With 8 bases clipped from V and 1 base from J, the junction kept 13 bases outside the gene matches. DNA of the CDR3: TGTGCCAGTTCGCTCAGGGGGCGCGAGGTCAGCAATCAGCCCCAGCATTTT. This translates into CASSLRGREVSNQPQHF.

This clone was observed a single time. The chain recombines TRBV28 with TRBJ2-7, with 7 bases that match TRBD1. Trimming cost V 5 bases and J 6 bases; bases outside gene matches: 10. This CDR3 is 14 amino acids long. Germline lookup yields CDR1 MDHEN and CDR2 SYDVKM. The CDR3 region is CASSKQGQAGEQYF. The CDR3, as DNA: TGTGCCAGCAGTAAACAGGGGCAGGCAGGCGAGCAGTACTTC.

The chain couples TRBV5-1 to TRBJ2-7; D tentatively fits TRBD1 or TRBD2 (5 bases each). V shed 7 bases and J shed 5 bases, with 16 bases lying between them. CDR1 SGHRS and CDR2 YFSETQ come from the germline V gene. The CDR3 is made up of 13 amino acids. As DNA, the CDR3 is TGCGCCAGCGGGGAGACAGAAACAGACGAGCAGTACTTC. It encodes CASGETETDEQYF.

This clone was seen only a few times. This chain joins TRBV4-3 and TRBJ1-3, with unresolved D. This CDR3 is built from 18 residues. Trimming pared 0 bases from V and 2 bases from J, leaving 17 bases between. Germline-derived CDR1 and CDR2 are LGHNA and YSLEER. The chain's CDR3 is CASSQDLPGQATGNTIYF. The CDR3 coding sequence is TGCGCCAGCAGCCAAGACCTTCCCGGGCAGGCCACTGGAAACACCATATATTTT.

This rearrangement joins TRBV6-1 to TRBJ1-2; D is unclear. Germline V gene sequence: CDR1 MNHNS, CDR2 SASEGT. CDR3 length equals 13 residues. Trimming pared 2 bases from V and 8 bases from J, leaving 12 bases between. The CDR3, as DNA: TGTGCCAGCAGTGAATATACACCCCCGGGCTACACCTTC. As protein: CASSEYTPPGYTF.

This chain uses TRBV2 with TRBJ2-2, with D perhaps assigned TRBD1 or TRBD2 (5 bases each). V lost 0 bases and J lost 6, with 11 bases in between. The CDR3 has 15 residues. In germline, CDR1 is SNHLY, CDR2 FYNNEI. CDR3 nucleotide sequence: TGTGCCAGCAGTGAAGCGGGGACCGCTCCCGGGGAGCTGTTTTTT. Its translation: CASSEAGTAPGELFF.

This clone was detected only once. The gene calls are TRBV2 and TRBJ2-1; 11 nucleotides match TRBD2. This CDR3 comprises 16 residues. Unmatched junction bases numbered 9, after V lost 6 bases and J lost 5 bases. CDR1 SNHLY and CDR2 FYNNEI come from the germline V gene. The CDR3 coding sequence is TGTGCCAGCAGCCTCGGGACTAGCGGAACCCACAATGAGCAGTTCTTC. Amino acid sequence: CASSLGTSGTHNEQFF. The whole variable domain, remainder taken from reference TRBV2 and TRBJ2-1, is EPEVTQTPSHQVTQMGQEVILRCVPISNHLYFYWYRQILGQKVEFLVSFYNNEISEKSEIFDDQFSVERPDGSNFTLKIRSTKLEDSAMYFCASSLGTSGTHNEQFFGPGTRLTVL.

The chain carries TRBV7-6 and TRBJ2-7; D gene ambiguous. The CDR3 is 13 amino acids. V gave up 4 bases and J gave up 4 bases, with 11 bases separating them. CDR1 and CDR2 from the germline V gene are SGHVS and FNYEAQ. CDR3 protein: CASSSGSGYEQYF. Here the CDR3 DNA reads TGTGCCAGCAGCTCAGGCTCGGGTTACGAGCAGTACTTC.

The CDR3 is CASSFNYNEQFF. The CDR3 DNA reads as TGCGCCAGCAGCTTCAATTACAATGAGCAGTTCTTC. This rearrangement joins TRBV5-1 to TRBJ2-1; no definite D call. Germline-derived CDR1 and CDR2 are SGHRS and YFSETQ. Trimming left V 2 bases short and J 4 bases short, with 4 bases between. CDR3 length equals 12 residues.

The V gene is TRBV6-1, the J gene TRBJ1-5; D is perhaps TRBD1 (6 bases). Germline assignment: CDR1 MNHNS and CDR2 SASEGT. The germline V and J ends were trimmed by 6 bases and 6 bases, with 12 bases remaining between them. The CDR3 consists of 13 residues. The CDR3 sequence is CASSPTGSQPQHF. Written as DNA, the CDR3 is TGTGCCAGCAGCCCCACAGGGAGTCAGCCCCAGCATTTT.

This sequence joins TRBV11-1 and TRBJ2-6; possible D gene TRBD2, 5 bases. The ends were cut back, 5 bases at V and 0 bases at J, with 14 bases in the middle. CDR3 size: 17 residues. Germline V CDR1 and CDR2: SGHAT, FQDESV (reference sequence). CDR3 DNA: TGTGCCAGCAGCAGAGTAGAGGGAGTCTCTGGGGCCAACGTCCTGACTTTC. Translation gives CASSRVEGVSGANVLTF.

This clone came up a few times. The chain has TRBV7-9 and TRBJ2-5; 9 bases are shared with TRBD1. The CDR3 runs to 15 residues. V lost 5 bases to trimming and J lost 4 bases; unmatched junction nucleotides: 8. From germline, CDR1 is SEHNR and CDR2 FQNEAQ (reference sequence). CDR3 protein: CASSSMGQGRETQYF. The CDR3 DNA follows: TGTGCCAGCAGCAGTATGGGACAGGGACGAGAGACCCAGTACTTC.

The chain is built from TRBV9 and TRBJ2-3, with a possible D match to TRBD2 (5 bases). Deletions cut 0 bases from V and 3 bases from J, with 11 bases between. The CDR3 sequence is 15 residues long. In germline, CDR1 is SGDLS, CDR2 YYNGEE. CDR3 in DNA: TGTGCCAGCAGCGTAGTGGCTAGCCTTACAGATACGCAGTATTTT. Translated: CASSVVASLTDTQYF.

This rearrangement joins TRBV27 to TRBJ2-5; no clear D gene. The DNA end favors TRBJ2-7, so the J call may be wrong. This CDR3 spans 12 amino acids. Germline assignment: CDR1 MNHEY and CDR2 SMNVEV (reference sequence). CDR3 sequence: CASGISTSEQYF. The CDR3 DNA reads as TGTGCCAGCGGGATCTCTACCTCCGAGCAGTACTTC.

V usage is TRBV5-1 and J usage is TRBJ1-4; D might be TRBD1 (5 bases). The germline CDR1 and CDR2 sequences are SGHRS and YFSETQ. The germline V and J ends were trimmed by 0 bases and 5 bases, with 5 bases remaining between them. CDR3 size: 13 residues. In DNA, the CDR3 is TGCGCCAGCAGCTTGGACAGGAATGAAAAACTGTTTTTT. It specifies CASSLDRNEKLFF. The full variable domain, rest sourced from reference TRBV5-1 and TRBJ1-4, is KAGVTQTPRYLIKTRGQQVTLSCSPISGHRSVSWYQQTPGQGLQFLFEYFSETQRNKGNFPGRFSGRQFSNSRSEMNVSTLELGDSALYLCASSLDRNEKLFFGSGTQLSVL.

This rearrangement joins TRBV19 to TRBJ1-1; a possible D gene is TRBD1 (6 bases). With 8 bases removed from V and 3 bases from J, the gap between germline ends came to 10 bases. CDR1 and CDR2 (germline): LNHDA, SQIVND (reference sequence). This CDR3 contains 12 residues. The CDR3 sequence is CASYRVYTEAFF. The CDR3 DNA is TGTGCCAGTTACAGGGTCTACACTGAAGCTTTCTTT.

The CDR3 region has the DNA TGCAGCGCCCGGACAGGGGAGAATCAGCCCCAGCATTTT. This codes for CSARTGENQPQHF. The rearrangement uses TRBV29-1 and TRBJ1-5, with 9 bases lining up with TRBD1. The CDR3 is made up of 13 amino acids. The trim removed 7 bases at V and 4 bases at J, leaving 5 bases unmatched. In germline, CDR1 is SQVTM, CDR2 ANQGSEA. The full variable domain, with the rest looked up from reference TRBV29-1 and TRBJ1-5, is SAVISQKPSRDICQRGTSLTIQCQVDSQVTMMFWYRQQPGQSLTLIATANQGSEATYESGFVIDKFPISRPNLTFSTLTVSNMSPEDSSIYLCSARTGENQPQHFGDGTRLSIL.

This clone came up once. This CDR3 is also generated by other DNA sequences in the sample. The chain employs TRBV9 and TRBJ2-7; D gene unclear. Germline CDR1 is SGDLS and CDR2 is YYNGEE. The CDR3 sequence is 14 residues long. V lost 0 bases, J lost 0 bases, and 7 bases lay in between. The CDR3, as DNA: TGTGCCAGCAGCGTAGGGGATAACTCCTACGAGCAGTACTTC. It is translated as CASSVGDNSYEQYF.

The V and J genes are TRBV5-6 and TRBJ2-7; TRBD2 aligns across 8 bases. This CDR3 is 15 amino acids long. CDR1 is SGHDT and CDR2 is YYEEEE in the germline V gene. Trimming removed 0 bases from V and 4 bases from J; junction bases left unmatched: 6. CDR3 in DNA: TGTGCCAGCAGCTTGGAACTAGCGGCTTTTTACGAGCAGTACTTC. It is translated as CASSLELAAFYEQYF.

V and J are TRBV5-1 and TRBJ2-2; no firm D call. Trimming left V 1 base short and J 2 bases short, with 18 bases between. Germline V gives CDR1 SGHRS, CDR2 YFSETQ. The CDR3 runs 18 residues. This CDR3 reads CASSLLTDEVLNTGELFF. In DNA, the CDR3 is TGCGCCAGCAGCTTGCTTACCGACGAGGTCTTAAACACCGGGGAGCTGTTTTTT. Using reference TRBV5-1 and TRBJ2-2 for the parts outside the CDR3, the full variable domain is KAGVTQTPRYLIKTRGQQVTLSCSPISGHRSVSWYQQTPGQGLQFLFEYFSETQRNKGNFPGRFSGRQFSNSRSEMNVSTLELGDSALYLCASSLLTDEVLNTGELFFGEGSRLTVL.

This clone was seen a few times. V usage is TRBV27 and J usage is TRBJ2-1; D not resolved. Deletions cut 5 bases from V and 5 bases from J, with 19 bases between. Germline CDR1 MNHEY, CDR2 SMNVEV (reference sequence). The length of the CDR3 is 16 residues. CDR3 region: CASSPSTSGTHNEQFF. The CDR3, as DNA: TGTGCCAGCAGTCCCTCCACCAGTGGAACCCACAATGAGCAGTTCTTC.

V gene TRBV5-1 combines with J gene TRBJ2-5, with 7 nucleotides matching TRBD2. The J call is in doubt because the DNA end fits TRBJ2-7 better. Germline V gives CDR1 SGHRS, CDR2 YFSETQ. The CDR3 consists of 14 residues. The DNA for the CDR3 is TGCGCCAGCAGCGAATGGACGGGGGGCTACGAGCAGTACTTC. Translation gives CASSEWTGGYEQYF.